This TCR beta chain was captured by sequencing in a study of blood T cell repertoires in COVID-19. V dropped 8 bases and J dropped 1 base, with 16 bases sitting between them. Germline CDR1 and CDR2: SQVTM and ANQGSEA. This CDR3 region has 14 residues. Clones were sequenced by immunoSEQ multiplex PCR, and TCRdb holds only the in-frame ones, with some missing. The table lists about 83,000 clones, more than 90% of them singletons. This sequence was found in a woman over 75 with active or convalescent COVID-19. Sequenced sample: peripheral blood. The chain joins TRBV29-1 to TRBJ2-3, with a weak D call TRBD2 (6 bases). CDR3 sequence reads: CSSCLRECTDTQYF. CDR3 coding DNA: TGCAGCTCCTGCCTTCGGGAGTGCACAGATACGCAGTATTTT.